This note documents a single TCR beta chain sequence. The data derive from a study of shared clonotypes between healthy human individuals. Deletions cut 7 bases from V and 3 bases from J, with 22 bases between. Germline CDR1 reads SGHNT; CDR2 reads YYREEE (reference sequence). The CDR3 extends over 16 amino acids. Data came from immunoSEQ multiplex PCR; TCRdb stores just in-frame clones and leaves some out. The sample shows approximately 1,000,000 clones, about 80% of them seen only once. The material sequenced was memory CD4+ T cells from PBMCs. Subset: CD45RA-negative fraction. The origin of this receptor is a man between 18 and 29 years old in good health. Some clones in this sample may be carry-over from other donors' samples. V usage is TRBV5-4 and J usage is TRBJ1-1; TRBD1 is a possible D gene (5 bases). The CDR3 loop reads CASGDGGKGVDTEAFF. CDR3 sequence (DNA): TGTGCCAGCGGGGACGGGGGGAAAGGTGTTGACACTGAAGCTTTCTTT.